This TCR beta chain was captured by sequencing in a study of blood T cell repertoires in COVID-19. Turning to the study itself: The samples span acute and convalescent COVID-19 from the United States, Italy and Spain. Sources were T cells, B-cell-depleted T cells, or PBMCs; the material itself was cDNA or gDNA.

V gave up 3 bases and J gave up 7 bases; unmatched junction bases: 11. Germline lookup yields CDR1 MNHEY and CDR2 SVGAGI. The CDR3 loop spans 15 amino acids. Data came from immunoSEQ multiplex PCR; TCRdb stores just in-frame clones and leaves some out. The data contain tens of thousands of clones, 89% of them seen just once; the ten biggest clones take up 3% to 3.5%. The chain carries TRBV6-5 and TRBJ1-1; 7 bases align to TRBD1. The sequence was collected from a woman in her sixties or seventies with acute or convalescent COVID-19. The sequenced sample consisted of peripheral blood. CDR3 loop: CASSYNRGTAYEAFF. The CDR3 nucleotides read TGTGCCAGCAGTTATAACCGGGGGACAGCCTATGAAGCTTTCTTT.